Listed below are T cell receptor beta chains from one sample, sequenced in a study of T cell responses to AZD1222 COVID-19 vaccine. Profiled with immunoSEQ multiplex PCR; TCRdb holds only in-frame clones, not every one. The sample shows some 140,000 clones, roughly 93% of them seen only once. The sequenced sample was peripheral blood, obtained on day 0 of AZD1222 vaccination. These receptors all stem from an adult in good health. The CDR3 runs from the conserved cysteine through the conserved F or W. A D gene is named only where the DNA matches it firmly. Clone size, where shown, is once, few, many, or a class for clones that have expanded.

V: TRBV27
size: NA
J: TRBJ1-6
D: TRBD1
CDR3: CASSSLGDRDNSPLHF
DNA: TGTGCCAGCAGTTCGCTCGGGGACAGGGATAATTCACCCCTCCACTTT

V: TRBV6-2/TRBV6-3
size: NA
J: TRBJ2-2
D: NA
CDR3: CASSYRPTQGGTGELFF
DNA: TGTGCCAGCAGTTACCGCCCGACACAGGGCGGCACCGGGGAGCTGTTTTTT

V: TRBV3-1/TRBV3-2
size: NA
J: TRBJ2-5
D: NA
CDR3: CASSQTGSGGQETQYF
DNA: TGTGCCAGCAGCCAAACGGGGTCTGGAGGACAAGAGACCCAGTACTTC

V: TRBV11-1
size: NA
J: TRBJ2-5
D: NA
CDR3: CASSFQETQYF
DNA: TGTGCCAGCAGCTTCCAAGAGACCCAGTACTTC

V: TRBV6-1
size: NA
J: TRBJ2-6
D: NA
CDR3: CASSERGSGANVLTF
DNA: TGTGCCAGCAGTGAAAGAGGCTCTGGGGCCAACGTCCTGACTTTC

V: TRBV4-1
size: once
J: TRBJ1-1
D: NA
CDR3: CASSQDPGTNTEAFF
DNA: TGCGCCAGCAGCCAAGATCCAGGGACTAACACTGAAGCTTTCTTT

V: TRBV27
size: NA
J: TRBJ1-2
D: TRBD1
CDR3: CASSARTGGNYGYTF
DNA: TGTGCCAGCAGTGCCCGGACAGGGGGGAACTATGGCTACACCTTC

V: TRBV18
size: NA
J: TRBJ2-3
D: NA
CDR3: CASSPRRATDTQYF
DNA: TGTGCCAGCTCACCACGGCGGGCTACAGATACGCAGTATTTT

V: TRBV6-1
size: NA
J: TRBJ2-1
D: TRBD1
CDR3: CASSEQSGGGGSSYNEQFF
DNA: TGTGCCAGCAGTGAACAGTCAGGGGGCGGTGGTTCCTCCTACAATGAGCAGTTCTTC

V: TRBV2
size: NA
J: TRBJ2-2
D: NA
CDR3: CASSERDANTGELFF
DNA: TGTGCCAGCAGTGAGAGGGACGCGAACACCGGGGAGCTGTTTTTT

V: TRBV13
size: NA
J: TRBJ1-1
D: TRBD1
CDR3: CASSSPQQGVNTEAFF
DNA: TGTGCCAGCAGCTCCCCACAACAGGGGGTGAACACTGAAGCTTTCTTT

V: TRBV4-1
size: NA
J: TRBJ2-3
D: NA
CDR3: CASSQEKATDTQYF
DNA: TGCGCCAGCAGCCAAGAGAAGGCCACAGATACGCAGTATTTT

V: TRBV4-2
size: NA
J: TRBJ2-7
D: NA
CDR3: CASSGGRDGSYEQYF
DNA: TGTGCCAGCAGCGGGGGGCGGGATGGCTCCTACGAGCAGTACTTC

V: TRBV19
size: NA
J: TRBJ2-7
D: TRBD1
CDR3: CASSPTGVPYEQYF
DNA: TGTGCCAGTAGCCCGACAGGGGTCCCCTACGAGCAGTACTTC

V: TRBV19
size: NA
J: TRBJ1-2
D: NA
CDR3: CASSIGTVLNYGYTF
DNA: TGTGCCAGTAGTATAGGTACAGTGTTGAACTATGGCTACACCTTC

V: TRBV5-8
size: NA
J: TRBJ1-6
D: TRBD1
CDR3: CASSYRLTGGNSPLHF
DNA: TGTGCCAGCAGCTATCGCCTGACAGGGGGTAATTCACCCCTCCACTTT

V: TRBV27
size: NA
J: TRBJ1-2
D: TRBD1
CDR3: CASSSGQGEGNYGYTF
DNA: TGTGCCAGCAGTTCGGGACAGGGTGAGGGAAACTATGGCTACACCTTC

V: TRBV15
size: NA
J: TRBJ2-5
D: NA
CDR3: CATRSDTGTDYQETQYF
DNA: TGTGCCACCCGTAGTGACACCGGGACGGATTACCAAGAGACCCAGTACTTC

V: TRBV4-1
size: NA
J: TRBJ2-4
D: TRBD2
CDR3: CASGGMGLAGAIQYF
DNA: TGCGCCAGCGGCGGAATGGGACTAGCGGGAGCCATTCAGTACTTC

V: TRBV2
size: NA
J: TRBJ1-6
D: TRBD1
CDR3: CASRQGLSSPLHF
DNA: TGTGCCAGCAGACAGGGGTTGAGTTCACCCCTCCACTTT

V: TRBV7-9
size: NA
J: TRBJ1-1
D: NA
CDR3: CASSEGTKKVAEAFF
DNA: TGTGCCAGCAGCGAGGGGACAAAAAAAGTGGCTGAAGCTTTCTTT

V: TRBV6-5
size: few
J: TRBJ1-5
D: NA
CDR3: CATGGANQPQHF
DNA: TGTGCCACTGGGGGGGCCAATCAGCCCCAGCATTTT

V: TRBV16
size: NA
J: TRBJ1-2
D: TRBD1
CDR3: CASSRTWAGTGGLGYGYTF
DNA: TGTGCCAGCAGCCGAACTTGGGCCGGGACAGGGGGGCTTGGCTATGGCTACACCTTC

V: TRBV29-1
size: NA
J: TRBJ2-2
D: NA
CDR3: CSVPSTPQGSGELFF
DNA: TGCAGCGTGCCGTCCACACCACAGGGCTCCGGGGAGCTGTTTTTT

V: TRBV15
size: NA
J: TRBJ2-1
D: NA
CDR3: CATSSPRSRAGQTYNEQFF
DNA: TGTGCCACCAGCAGCCCCCGATCCCGAGCTGGTCAGACCTACAATGAGCAGTTCTTC

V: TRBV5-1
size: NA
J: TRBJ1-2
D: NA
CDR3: CASSWADGGNGYTF
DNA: TGCGCCAGCAGCTGGGCGGACGGTGGGAATGGCTACACCTTC

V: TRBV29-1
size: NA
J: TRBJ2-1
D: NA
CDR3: CSVARTGSGLGSYNEQFF
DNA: TGCAGCGTTGCCCGTACAGGATCTGGGCTTGGATCCTACAATGAGCAGTTCTTC

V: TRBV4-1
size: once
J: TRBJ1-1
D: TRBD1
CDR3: CASSRVQGIEAFF
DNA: TGCGCCAGCAGCCGAGTACAGGGGATTGAAGCTTTCTTT

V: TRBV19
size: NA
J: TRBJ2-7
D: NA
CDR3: CASSIDGATYEQYF
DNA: TGTGCCAGTAGTATAGATGGCGCCACCTACGAGCAGTACTTC

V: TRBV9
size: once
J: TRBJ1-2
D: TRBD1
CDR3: CASSVGTGDYGYTF
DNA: TGTGCCAGCAGCGTCGGGACAGGGGACTATGGCTACACCTTC

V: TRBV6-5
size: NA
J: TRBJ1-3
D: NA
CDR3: CASGGAYSGNTIYF
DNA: TGTGCCAGCGGGGGGGCCTACTCTGGAAACACCATATATTTT

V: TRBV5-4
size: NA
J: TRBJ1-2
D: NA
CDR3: CASSNYRAHDYGYTF
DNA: TGTGCCAGCAGCAATTACAGGGCCCACGACTATGGCTACACCTTC

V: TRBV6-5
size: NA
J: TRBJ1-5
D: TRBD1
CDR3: CASRPQGSNQPQHF
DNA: TGTGCCAGCAGACCACAGGGGAGCAATCAGCCCCAGCATTTT

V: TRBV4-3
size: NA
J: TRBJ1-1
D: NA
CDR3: CASSQLVNTEAFF
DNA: TGCGCCAGCAGCCAACTCGTGAACACTGAAGCTTTCTTT

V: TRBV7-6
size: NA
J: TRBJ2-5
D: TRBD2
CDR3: CASSLVGLAGVETQYF
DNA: TGTGCCAGCAGCTTAGTCGGGCTAGCGGGGGTTGAGACCCAGTACTTC

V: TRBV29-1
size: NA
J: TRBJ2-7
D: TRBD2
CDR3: CSVEGGRVHEQYF
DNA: TGCAGCGTTGAAGGCGGGAGGGTCCACGAGCAGTACTTC

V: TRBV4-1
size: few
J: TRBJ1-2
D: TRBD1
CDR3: CASSPLLLGQGIGDGYTF
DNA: TGCGCCAGCAGCCCTCTTCTCTTGGGACAGGGGATTGGCGATGGCTACACCTTC

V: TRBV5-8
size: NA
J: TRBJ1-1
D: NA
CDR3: CASSLTVNTEAFF
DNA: TGTGCCAGCAGCCTAACAGTGAACACTGAAGCTTTCTTT

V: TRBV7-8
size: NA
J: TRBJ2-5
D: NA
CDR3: CASSFQWFQYF
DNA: TGTGCCAGCAGCTTCCAGTGGTTCCAGTACTTC

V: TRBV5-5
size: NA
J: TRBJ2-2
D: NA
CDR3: CASSRGPTQGGELFF
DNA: TGTGCCAGCAGCCGGGGCCCTACCCAAGGCGGGGAGCTGTTTTTT

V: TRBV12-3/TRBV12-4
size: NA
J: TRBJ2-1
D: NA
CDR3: CASRMGAYNEQFF
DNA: TGTGCCAGCAGGATGGGGGCCTACAATGAGCAGTTCTTC